A selection of T cell receptor beta chains follows, all from one sample in a study of T cells in localized non-small cell lung cancer. Data came from immunoSEQ multiplex PCR; TCRdb stores just in-frame clones and leaves some out. The sample contains about 45,000 clones, 80% to 85% of which appear only once. The starting material was peripheral blood mononuclear cells, obtained before any cancer treatment. Receptors originate from a man between 40 and 70 years old with stage III lung adenocarcinoma. The CDR3 runs from the conserved cysteine through the conserved F or W. The D gene is left open where the match is weak. Rows give clone size only sometimes, using once, few, many, or a class for an expanded clone.

>-|TRBJ2-5|TRBV2|-
CASDVGVQETQYF
TGTGCCAGCGATGTAGGAGTACAAGAGACCCAGTACTTC
>few|TRBJ2-7|TRBV6-5|TRBD1
CASGDSDAYEQYF
TGTGCCAGCGGGGACAGTGACGCCTACGAGCAGTACTTC
>-|TRBJ2-5|TRBV6-6|TRBD1
CASSPHDRDEQTQYF
TGTGCCAGCAGTCCACACGACAGGGACGAACAGACCCAGTACTTC
>-|TRBJ2-2|TRBV29-1|TRBD2
CSVNGLAGVGHTGELFF
TGCAGCGTCAACGGACTAGCGGGGGTGGGGCATACCGGGGAGCTGTTTTTT
>-|TRBJ1-5|TRBV7-2|TRBD1
CASSLRQGGQPQHF
TGTGCCAGCAGCTTACGACAGGGTGGTCAGCCCCAGCATTTT
>-|TRBJ2-1|TRBV7-7|TRBD2
CASSPGTSGGAGEQFF
TGTGCCAGCAGCCCAGGGACTAGCGGGGGGGCGGGTGAGCAGTTCTTC
>-|TRBJ2-1|TRBV10-3|TRBD2
CAISVASGGARNEQFF
TGTGCCATCAGTGTAGCTAGCGGGGGGGCACGCAATGAGCAGTTCTTC
>-|TRBJ2-7|TRBV5-1|-
CASSLGVGRGAYEQYF
TGCGCCAGCAGCTTGGGAGTCGGCAGGGGGGCCTACGAGCAGTACTTC
>-|TRBJ1-5|TRBV6-6|-
CASNREGQPQHF
TGTGCCAGCAACAGGGAAGGACAGCCCCAGCATTTT
>-|TRBJ2-3|TRBV6-4|-
CASSDARGTHVYF
TGTGCCAGCAGTGACGCTCGGGGGACTCATGTCTATTTT
>-|TRBJ2-1|TRBV7-2|TRBD2
CASSPTSGGYGNEQFF
TGTGCCAGCAGTCCCACTAGCGGGGGGTATGGTAATGAGCAGTTCTTC
>-|TRBJ2-3|TRBV7-2|-
CASSLYREDTQYF
TGTGCCAGCAGCCTGTACAGGGAAGATACGCAGTATTTT
>-|TRBJ2-5|TRBV7-2|-
CASSLEDPTTQYF
TGTGCCAGCAGCTTAGAAGACCCCACGACCCAGTACTTC
>few|TRBJ1-4|TRBV7-8|-
CASTSASSDEKLFF
TGTGCCAGCACTTCGGCGTCGTCGGATGAAAAACTGTTTTTT
>-|TRBJ2-2|TRBV6-5|-
CASAVGGTGELFF
TGTGCCAGCGCAGTAGGGGGGACCGGGGAGCTGTTTTTT
>once|TRBJ1-2|TRBV5-1|-
CASSLAPGFNYGYTF
TGCGCCAGCAGCTTGGCGCCTGGTTTTAACTATGGCTACACCTTC
>-|TRBJ2-3|TRBV6-4|-
CASSSGQTTDTQYF
TGTGCCAGCAGTAGCGGGCAAACCACAGATACGCAGTATTTT
>-|TRBJ2-5|TRBV6-6|-
CASSYSAREETQYF
TGTGCCAGCAGTTACTCGGCACGGGAAGAGACCCAGTACTTC
>-|TRBJ2-5|TRBV4-1|-
CASSQTDIRETQYF
TGCGCCAGCAGCCAAACGGACATACGAGAGACCCAGTACTTC
>-|TRBJ2-7|TRBV29-1|TRBD2
CSVEGLAGAYEQYF
TGCAGCGTCGAAGGACTAGCTGGAGCCTACGAGCAGTACTTC
>-|TRBJ2-3|TRBV6-5|-
CASSYTAQRPDTQYF
TGTGCCAGCAGTTACACAGCCCAGCGACCAGATACGCAGTATTTT
>-|TRBJ2-6|TRBV6-5|TRBD1
CASSLTGTGANVLTF
TGTGCCAGCAGCTTGACAGGGACTGGGGCCAACGTCCTGACTTTC
>-|TRBJ2-1|TRBV27|-
CASSGGLSGRHNEQFF
TGTGCCAGCAGTGGGGGGCTTTCGGGCCGGCACAATGAGCAGTTCTTC
>-|TRBJ2-7|TRBV11-2|-
CASSWDLDEQYF
TGTGCCAGCAGCTGGGACCTAGACGAGCAGTACTTC
>-|TRBJ1-1|TRBV19|-
CASSIVGQVGTEAFF
TGTGCCAGTAGTATAGTAGGGCAGGTGGGCACTGAAGCTTTCTTT
>-|TRBJ2-7|TRBV27|TRBD1
CASSFRDSSYEQYF
TGTGCCAGCAGTTTTAGGGACAGTTCCTACGAGCAGTACTTC
>-|TRBJ1-1|TRBV7-9|-
CASSDRDTNTEAFF
TGTGCCAGCAGCGACCGGGACACAAACACTGAAGCTTTCTTT
>once|TRBJ2-6|TRBV7-6|-
CASSPRGGPSGANVLTF
TGTGCCAGCAGCCCCCGGGGCGGGCCCTCTGGGGCCAACGTCCTGACTTTC
>few|TRBJ2-7|TRBV27|TRBD1
CASSYKGQGTYEQYF
TGTGCCAGCAGTTATAAGGGACAGGGGACGTACGAGCAGTACTTC
>-|TRBJ1-1|TRBV5-1|TRBD1
CASSSGQGASEMNTEAFF
TGCGCCAGCAGCTCAGGACAGGGGGCGTCTGAAATGAACACTGAAGCTTTCTTT
>-|TRBJ2-1|TRBV30|-
CAWVSYNEQFF
TGTGCCTGGGTCTCCTACAATGAGCAGTTCTTC
>-|TRBJ2-1|TRBV5-4|-
CASSLDSSSYNEQFF
TGTGCCAGCAGCTTGGACTCGAGCTCCTACAATGAGCAGTTCTTC
>-|TRBJ2-7|TRBV10-2|-
CAASSSYEQYF
TGCGCCGCGTCAAGCTCCTACGAGCAGTACTTC
>-|TRBJ2-5|TRBV6-6|-
CASTAGAHEETQYF
TGTGCCAGCACCGCCGGGGCTCATGAAGAGACCCAGTACTTC
>few|TRBJ2-3|TRBV5-6|-
CASSYGLTADTQYF
TGTGCCAGCAGCTATGGACTTACTGCAGATACGCAGTATTTT
>-|TRBJ2-1|TRBV27|TRBD1
CASSLSTGQGAWEQFF
TGTGCCAGCAGTTTATCAACAGGACAGGGGGCGTGGGAGCAGTTCTTC
>-|TRBJ2-1|TRBV27|TRBD2
CASSLGGGSGHEQFF
TGTGCCAGCAGTTTAGGCGGGGGGTCCGGGCATGAGCAGTTCTTC